This T cell receptor (beta chain) is from a study of shared T cell receptors in the human thymus. TCRdb's copy holds only in-frame clones and misses some; the assay was immunoSEQ multiplex PCR. The top ten clones hold around 0.0094% of a sample with 650,000 to 950,000 clones, roughly 88% of them seen once. J lost 2 bases, V lost 2 bases, and 5 bases had no gene match. This CDR3 is built from 16 residues. Germline CDR1 is MNHNS and CDR2 is SASEGT. The sample was also linked to a second study, of human thymus T cells. According to that study: Corrective heart surgery yielded resections, and these provided the thymus tissue. Overlap was high between thymic repertoires from unrelated individuals, as reported in related research.

Input material: thymocytes. J is TRBJ2-3 and V is TRBV6-1; 9 bases are a match to TRBD2. This receptor was taken from a girl younger than two with a congenital heart defect. CDR3 loop: CASSELSGGITDTQYF. The CDR3, as DNA: TGTGCCAGCAGTGAACTAAGCGGGGGGATCACAGATACGCAGTATTTT.